Included here is one TCR beta chain sequence, with context. This clone may be a read error of a much larger clone one base away. Researchers sorted naive CD8 T cells as cells that were CD8+CD4-CCR7+CD45RA+. This sample is drawn from a study of molecular identifiers for immune sequencing clone quantification. Study as a whole: Four of five RNA aliquots from approximately 22,000 or 94,000 naive CD8 T cells were sequenced.

Per the germline V gene, CDR1 is SEHNR and CDR2 is FQNEAQ (reference sequence). This CDR3 is built from 16 residues. Bulk libraries came from a prior protocol with listed TCR primers. TCRdb reprocessed the PCR reads with MiXCR, giving one entry per CDR3 protein. The table lists approximately 320,000 distinct CDR3 sequences, 24% of them singletons, with 0.65% to 0.75% in the top ten. This receptor was obtained from a human donor in good health. Some libraries in this study had Jurkat cell RNA spiked in. The V gene is TRBV7-9, the J gene TRBJ2-3; 11 positions agree with TRBD2. Input material: naive CD8+ T cells from blood, with Jurkat cell RNA spiked in. Subset specified: FACS-sorted CD8+CD4-CCR7+CD45RA+ naive T cells. The CDR3, as DNA: TGTGCCAGCGGCTTACGCGGGGGACTAGCGGCAGATACGCAGTATTTT. It encodes CASGLRGGLAADTQYF.